The 13 T cell receptor beta chains listed next were all sequenced from one sample in a study of liver allograft versus peripheral blood T cells. As for the study in general: Intrahepatic T cell receptor repertoires from transplanted livers were compared against repertoires in recipients' peripheral blood.

Each CDR3 protein is one row after TCRdb ran MiXCR on the reads. This sample has roughly 9,200 distinct CDR3 sequences, with approximately 16% found just once. The receptors come from a human patient who had a liver transplant. Some T cells may have come from the graft donor.

The rearrangement uses TRBV5-3 and TRBJ1-5; TRBD1 aligns across 8 bases. TRBV5-3 is an ORF, with its function uncertain. This CDR3 has 19 amino acids. V was pared by 4 bases and J by 4 bases, with 19 bases of the junction left unmatched. CDR3 amino acids: CARSLGTGRGTGDNQPQHF. The CDR3 bases are TGTGCCAGAAGCCTCGGGACAGGTAGGGGGACTGGGGATAATCAGCCCCAGCATTTT.

This clonotype was seen only a few times. The gene calls are TRBV30 and TRBJ2-1; D is undetermined. CDR1 and CDR2 from the germline V gene are GTSNPN and SVGIG (reference sequence). V shed 0 bases and J shed 9 bases, with 12 bases lying between them. The CDR3 loop spans 13 amino acids. Here the CDR3 DNA reads TGTGCCTGGAGTGTAGAGAGCAGGTTTGAGCAGTTCTTC. Translation: CAWSVESRFEQFF.

Turning to this clonotype: This sequence may be a read error, since a much larger clone differs from it by one base. The J gene is TRBJ1-4, the V gene TRBV6-2 or TRBV6-3; 7 nucleotides match TRBD1. This CDR3 contains 17 residues. The V gene's germline CDR1 is MNHEY and CDR2 SVGEGT. The trim removed 8 bases at V and 0 bases at J, leaving 12 bases unmatched. CDR3 region: CASCHRQGSATNEKLFF. The CDR3 DNA reads TGTGCCAGCTGTCACAGACAGGGTTCTGCAACTAATGAAAAACTGTTTTTT.

This clonotype is medium-sized within its sample. The J gene is TRBJ1-2, the V gene TRBV6-2 or TRBV6-3; TRBD1 agrees at 7 bases. V lost 2 bases to trimming and J lost 4 bases; unmatched junction nucleotides: 7. This CDR3 has 15 residues. Germline V gene sequence: CDR1 MNHEY, CDR2 SVGEGT. The CDR3: CASSYGGTAFYGYTF. CDR3 nucleotides: TGTGCCAGCAGTTACGGGGGGACAGCCTTCTATGGCTACACCTTC.

In its sample, this clonotype was seen many times. The chain carries TRBV12-3 or TRBV12-4 and TRBJ2-5; D call uncertain. Deletions cut 3 bases from V and 2 bases from J, with 13 bases between. The length of the CDR3 is 15 residues. The CDR3 region has the DNA TGTGCCAGCAGTTTCGTCCAGGCTACTCAAGAGACCCAGTACTTC. Translating gives CASSFVQATQETQYF.

This clonotype was counted a few times. CDR3 bases: TGTGCCAGCAGTCAATTGGACAGGCCCAGCACCTTC. Translated: CASSQLDRPSTF. This chain joins TRBV12-3 or TRBV12-4 and TRBJ1-2; TRBD1 matches 7 bases. Unmatched junction bases numbered 10, after V lost 5 bases and J lost 13 bases. The CDR3 contains 12 residues.

Relative to its sample, this clonotype is medium-sized. V usage is TRBV7-2 and J usage is TRBJ1-1; D is unclear. The length of the CDR3 is 15 residues. Germline V gene data show CDR1 as SGHTA and CDR2 as FQGNSA. Between the trimmed V and J ends, which lost 2 bases and 3 bases, there was a span of 13 bases. CDR3 nucleotide sequence: TGTGCCAGCAGCTTATCAGGCGGACGGTACACTGAAGCTTTCTTT. Encoded protein: CASSLSGGRYTEAFF.

The rearrangement uses TRBV12-3 or TRBV12-4 and TRBJ2-7; D gene uncertain. CDR3 size: 12 residues. Trimming removed 8 bases from V and 0 bases from J, with 8 bases in between. This chain's CDR3 is CASGAASYEQYF. The DNA of the CDR3 is TGTGCCAGCGGAGCAGCCTCCTACGAGCAGTACTTC.

Many counts were recorded for this clonotype. J is TRBJ1-2 and V is TRBV5-4; a weak D match, TRBD1 (5 bases). The CDR3 totals 16 residues. CDR1 and CDR2 from the germline V gene are SGHNT and YYREEE (reference sequence). Trimming removed 6 bases at V and 8 bases at J, with 26 bases between. DNA of the CDR3: TGTGCCAGCAACACCCCCGGGGGGACGGATAAGTACGGCTACACCTTC. This gives the protein CASNTPGGTDKYGYTF.

With respect to this clonotype: With a much larger clone just one base away, this may be a read error. This chain uses TRBV7-9 with TRBJ1-2; D perhaps matches TRBD1 (5 bases). There are 13 residues in the CDR3. The V gene's germline CDR1 is SEHNR and CDR2 FQNEAQ (reference sequence). CDR3 DNA: TGTGTCAGCAGCTTAGAGGGGAACCATGGCTACACCTTC. This encodes CVSSLEGNHGYTF.

This clonotype counts as medium-sized (0.01 to 0.1%). The chain combines TRBV28 with TRBJ1-2, with D perhaps TRBD1 (6 bases). Germline loops: CDR1 MDHEN, CDR2 SYDVKM. There are 15 residues in the CDR3. V was trimmed by 7 bases and J by 5 bases, leaving 20 bases between them. The CDR3 DNA follows: TGTGCCAGCATCACACAGGGTCGGAGTACTTATGGCTACACCTTC. Its protein is CASITQGRSTYGYTF.

About this clonotype: An end of the junction differs from the germline gene, which may be a read error. The rearrangement uses TRBV7-9 and TRBJ1-1; no clear D. Germline V CDR1 and CDR2: SEHNR, FQNEAQ (reference sequence). The CDR3 sequence is 15 residues long. The CDR3 DNA follows: TGTGCCAGCAGCTTAGAATTGGGGTTGAATACTGAAGCTTTCTTT. It codes for CASSLELGLNTEAFF.

In the case of this clonotype: This may be a read error, as it is one base from a much larger clone. The chain employs TRBV15 and TRBJ1-5; D gene uncertain. Germline CDR1 reads LNHNV; CDR2 reads YYDKDF (reference sequence). The CDR3 spans 14 residues. CDR3 sequence (DNA): TGTGTCACCAGCAGAGACCGGGCCCGTCAGCCCCAGCATTTT. Amino acid sequence: CVTSRDRARQPQHF.